This T cell receptor beta chain was sequenced for a study of blood T cell repertoires in COVID-19 (dated by TCRdb to the early 2020s). As for the study more broadly: Samples from collaborators originated in the United States, Italy and Spain and spanned both the acute and convalescent phases of COVID-19. Nearly every sample came with metadata listing a de-identified subject ID, COVID-19 status, age in years and sex. The repertoires were made available in a free public database intended to serve as a resource for research on the immune response to SARS-CoV-2. Samples were obtained from the ongoing ImmuneRACE study (first 160 participants) and from some 1,200 subjects provided by 6 global collaborators. The material from the prospective study consisted of cDNA or gDNA derived from T cells, B-cell-depleted T cells, or PBMCs. HLA class I and class II types, where available, came from metadata supplied by the sample provider rather than from assay-based typing. Subjects who had been exposed to COVID-19, were actively infected with it, or had recovered from it provided the deeply sampled blood TCRbeta repertoires that made up the dataset. Here is what the overall study found, with its caveats: Clinical and demographic metadata were provided uncurated, with the amount varying by source and participant.

In the prospective study, participants were about 18 to 100 years old, resided in 20 to 30 geographic areas of the United States, and were enrolled through a virtual design. Cohort assignment in the prospective study relied on participant-reported clinical history from a screening survey and a study questionnaire. Mobile phlebotomists in the prospective study collected whole blood, serum and a nasopharyngeal or oropharyngeal swab from every participant. Prospective study participants could optionally give additional blood draws and questionnaires over an approximately two-month period. Before DNA extraction, blood samples from the prospective study were shipped at room temperature or frozen. After removal of 2 bases from V and 6 bases from J, the junction retains 8 bases not matched to a gene. CDR1 and CDR2, looked up from the germline V gene, are SGHRS and YFSETQ. The CDR3 spans 15 residues, from the cysteine through the phenylalanine. Only CDR3 DNA is held: 45 bases, read in frame from base 1.

This clone was picked up a small number of times. Its antigen remains unidentified. Base qualities are not provided; no much larger clone lies one nucleotide away. TCRbeta CDR3 regions were amplified from genomic DNA using the immunoSEQ Assay, a bias-controlled multiplex PCR. Concerning the study's data processing: The number of nucleated cells in each sample was estimated from the amplification of reference gene primers within the assay. Sequence reads were collapsed and filtered to measure the absolute abundance of every unique TCRbeta CDR3 rearrangement. For each sample, productive Simpson clonality was calculated as the square root of Simpson's diversity index over productive rearrangements. TCRdb took this table from immuneACCESS and kept in-frame rearrangements with V and J called. Such tables lack part of the clones; where checked against another copy, unresolved V genes explain under half of the gap, and the rest is unexplained. V and J calls and clone size are given by that table; D and trimming were obtained from the DNA. This sample holds 200,000 or so clones; more than 80% were observed only once. 3% to 4.5% of the sample is held by the ten biggest clonotypes.

The rearranged chain carries TRBV5-1 and TRBJ2-7, with TRBD1 identical over 10 junction bases. The clonotype originates from a woman aged 40 to 55 with acute COVID-19. The sequencing input was PBMCs or T cells enriched from blood (not recorded which). DNA sequence: TGCGCCAGCAGCTTAGGACCGGGACAGGGGAGCGAGCAGTACTTC. Its amino acids are CASSLGPGQGSEQYF.